This TCR beta chain was profiled in a study of shared clonotypes between healthy human individuals. In the study overall: Each donor had three CD4 naive, three CD4 memory, two CD8 naive and one CD8 memory plate.

The CDR3 is 12 residues long. Trimming removed 8 bases at V and 5 bases at J, with 12 bases between. Germline assignment: CDR1 SEHNR and CDR2 FQNEAQ (reference sequence). Findings and caveats of the study: Blood alone was sampled, and tissue repertoires likely differ. Limitation of the genetic and exposure-history diversity represented came from the few donors.

Profiled with immunoSEQ multiplex PCR; TCRdb holds only in-frame clones, not every one. This sample has about 650,000 clones, with around 95% found just once. Naive-designated CD8 cells lacked CD45RO, were positively enriched for CCR7, and omitted terminally differentiated effector memory CD45RA+ cells. Remarks on this clone: The antigen is not known.

The chain has TRBV7-9 and TRBJ2-5; a possible D gene is TRBD2 (5 bases). The clonotype comes from a woman aged 25-40 years in good health. The sequenced sample consisted of naive CD8+ T cells sorted from blood. The CDR3 loop is CASALRGETQYF. CDR3 DNA: TGTGCCAGCGCCCTCCGGGGTGAGACCCAGTACTTC.